This T cell receptor (beta chain) was retrieved from a study of cytomegalovirus exposure and HLA in healthy donors. Points from the study as a whole: The analysis excluded some indistinguishable V segments, including TRBV6-2 and TRBV6-3. It was confirmed in vitro that a few of the CMV-associated chains were specific for CMV antigens.

With 60 Vbeta and 13 Jbeta primers, the PCR was carried out. Authors' processing steps: A later analysis counted approximately 88 million unique TCR beta chains, roughly 11 million shared. TCRdb's table, derived via immunoSEQ multiplex PCR, lists solely in-frame clones and lacks some. The D gene and trimming were derived from the DNA, and the V and J assignments and clone size from that table. Among 150,000 or so clones listed, 72% were seen once. V trimming: 5 bases; J trimming: 5 bases; junction bases outside the gene matches: 12. CDR3 length equals 16 residues. The germline CDR1 and CDR2 sequences are SEHNR and FQNEAQ (reference sequence). Note on this clone: Its antigen is still unknown.

This sequence originates from a human donor in good health. Sequenced sample: PBMCs. The chain carries TRBV7-9 and TRBJ2-5, with 9 positions matching TRBD1. The CDR3 is CASSPRTGVDLETQYF. The DNA for the CDR3 is TGTGCCAGCAGCCCCCGGACAGGGGTGGATTTGGAGACCCAGTACTTC.